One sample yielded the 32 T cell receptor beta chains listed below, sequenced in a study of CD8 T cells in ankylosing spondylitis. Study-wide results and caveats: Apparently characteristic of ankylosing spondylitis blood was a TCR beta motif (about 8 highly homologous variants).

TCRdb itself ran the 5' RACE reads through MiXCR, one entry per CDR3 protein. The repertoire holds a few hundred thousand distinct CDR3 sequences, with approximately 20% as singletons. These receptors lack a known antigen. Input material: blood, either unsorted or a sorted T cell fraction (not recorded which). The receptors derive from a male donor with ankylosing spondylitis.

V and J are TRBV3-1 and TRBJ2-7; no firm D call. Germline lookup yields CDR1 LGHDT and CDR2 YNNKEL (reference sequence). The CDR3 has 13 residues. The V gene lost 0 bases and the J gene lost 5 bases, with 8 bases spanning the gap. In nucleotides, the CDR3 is TGTGCCAGCAGCCAAGATCATTTAAACGAGCAGTACTTC. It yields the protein CASSQDHLNEQYF.

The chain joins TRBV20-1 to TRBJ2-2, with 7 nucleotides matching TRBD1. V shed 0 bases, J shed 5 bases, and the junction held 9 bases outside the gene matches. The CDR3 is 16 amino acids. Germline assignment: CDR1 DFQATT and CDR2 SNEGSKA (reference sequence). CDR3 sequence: CSARDRTGAGTGELFF. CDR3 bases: TGCAGTGCTAGAGATCGAACAGGGGCAGGGACCGGGGAGCTGTTTTTT.

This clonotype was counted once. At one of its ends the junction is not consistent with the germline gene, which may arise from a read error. In DNA, the CDR3 is TGCAGCGTTGCCCGGACAGGGGAGAACACTGGAGCTTTCTTT. This translates into CSVARTGENTGAFF. The chain combines TRBV29-1 with TRBJ1-1; TRBD1 aligns across 9 bases. Germline CDR1 reads SQVTM; CDR2 reads ANQGSEA. The CDR3 runs to 14 residues. The full variable domain, with the rest looked up from reference TRBV29-1 and TRBJ1-1, is SAVISQKPSRDICQRGTSLTIQCQVDSQVTMMFWYRQQPGQSLTLIATANQGSEATYESGFVIDKFPISRPNLTFSTLTVSNMSPEDSSIYLCSVARTGENTGAFFGQGTRLTVV.

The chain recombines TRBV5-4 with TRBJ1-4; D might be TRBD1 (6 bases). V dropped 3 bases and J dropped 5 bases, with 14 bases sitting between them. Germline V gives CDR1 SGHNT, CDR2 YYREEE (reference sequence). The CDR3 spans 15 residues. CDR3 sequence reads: CASSSDGGGNEKLFF. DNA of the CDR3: TGTGCCAGCAGCTCGGATGGGGGCGGCAATGAAAAACTGTTTTTT.

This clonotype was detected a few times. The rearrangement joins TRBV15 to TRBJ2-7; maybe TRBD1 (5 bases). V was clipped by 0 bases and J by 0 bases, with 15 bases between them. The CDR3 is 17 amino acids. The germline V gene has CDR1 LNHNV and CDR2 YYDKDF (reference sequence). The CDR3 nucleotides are TGTGCCACCAGCAGAGATCAAGGGGTGGGAAGCTCCTACGAGCAGTACTTC. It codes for CATSRDQGVGSSYEQYF.

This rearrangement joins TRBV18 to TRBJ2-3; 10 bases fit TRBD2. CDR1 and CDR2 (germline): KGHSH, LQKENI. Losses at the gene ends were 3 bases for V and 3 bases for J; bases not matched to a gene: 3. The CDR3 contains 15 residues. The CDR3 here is CASSPASGGTDTQYF. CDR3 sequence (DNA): TGTGCCAGCTCACCGGCTAGCGGGGGAACAGATACGCAGTATTTT.

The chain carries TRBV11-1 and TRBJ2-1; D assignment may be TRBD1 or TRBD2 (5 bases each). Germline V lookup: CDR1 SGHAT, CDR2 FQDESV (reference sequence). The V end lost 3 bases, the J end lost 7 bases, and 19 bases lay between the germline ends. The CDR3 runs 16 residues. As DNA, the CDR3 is TGTGCCAGCAGCTTTCGGGGCCCGACCCCCGTTAATGAGCAGTTCTTC. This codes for CASSFRGPTPVNEQFF.

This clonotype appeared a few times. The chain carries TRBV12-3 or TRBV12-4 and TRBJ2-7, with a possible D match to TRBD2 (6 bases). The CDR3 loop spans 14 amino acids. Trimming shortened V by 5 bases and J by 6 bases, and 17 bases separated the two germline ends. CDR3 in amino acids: CASSPMTVEGEQYF. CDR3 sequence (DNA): TGTGCCAGCAGTCCGATGACAGTGGAGGGCGAGCAGTACTTC.

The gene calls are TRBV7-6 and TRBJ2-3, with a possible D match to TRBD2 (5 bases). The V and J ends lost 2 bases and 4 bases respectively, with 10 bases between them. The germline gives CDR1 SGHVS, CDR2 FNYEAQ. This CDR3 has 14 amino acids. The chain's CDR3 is CASSLFSDPDTQYF. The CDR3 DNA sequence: TGTGCCAGCAGCTTATTTAGCGACCCAGATACGCAGTATTTT.

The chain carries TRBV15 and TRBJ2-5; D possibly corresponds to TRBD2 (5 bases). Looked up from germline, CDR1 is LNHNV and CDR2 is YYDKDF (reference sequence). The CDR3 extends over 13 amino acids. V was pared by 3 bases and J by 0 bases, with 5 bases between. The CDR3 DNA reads TGTGCCACCAGCAGGGACTACCAAGAGACCCAGTACTTC. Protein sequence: CATSRDYQETQYF.

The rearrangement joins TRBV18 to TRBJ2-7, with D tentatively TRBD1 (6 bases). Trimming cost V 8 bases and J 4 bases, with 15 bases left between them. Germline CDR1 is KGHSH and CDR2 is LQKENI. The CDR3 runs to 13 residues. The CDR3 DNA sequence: TGTGCCAGCGCTAGACAGGCGTTGTACGAGCAGTACTTC. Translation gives CASARQALYEQYF.

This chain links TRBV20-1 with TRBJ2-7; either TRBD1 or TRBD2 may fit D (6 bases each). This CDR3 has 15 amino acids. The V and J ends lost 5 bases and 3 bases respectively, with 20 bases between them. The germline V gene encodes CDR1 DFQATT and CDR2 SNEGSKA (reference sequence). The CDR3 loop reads CSAQLPRDMNYEQYF. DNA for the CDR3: TGCAGTGCTCAGTTGCCGCGGGACATGAACTACGAGCAGTACTTC.

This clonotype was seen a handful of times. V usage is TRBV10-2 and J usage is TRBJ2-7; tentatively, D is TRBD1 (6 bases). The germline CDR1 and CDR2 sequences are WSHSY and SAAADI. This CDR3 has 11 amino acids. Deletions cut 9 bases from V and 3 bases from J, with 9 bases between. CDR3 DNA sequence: TGCGCCAGACGGGACAACTACGAGCAGTACTTC. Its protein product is CARRDNYEQYF.

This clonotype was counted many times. CDR3 amino acids: CASSATGNTEAFF. DNA of the CDR3: TGTGCCAGCAGTGCCACAGGGAACACTGAAGCTTTCTTT. This sequence joins TRBV25-1 and TRBJ1-1, with D possibly being TRBD1 (5 bases). Germline CDR1 MGHDK, CDR2 SYGVNS. The CDR3 is 13 amino acids. The V and J ends lost 4 bases and 1 base respectively, with 7 bases between them.

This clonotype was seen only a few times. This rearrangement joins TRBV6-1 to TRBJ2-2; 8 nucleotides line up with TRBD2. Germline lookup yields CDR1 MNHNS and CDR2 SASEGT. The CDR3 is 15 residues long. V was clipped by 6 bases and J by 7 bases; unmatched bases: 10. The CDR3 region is CASRGPAGAIGELFF. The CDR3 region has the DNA TGTGCCAGCAGAGGACCAGCGGGAGCCATCGGGGAGCTGTTTTTT.

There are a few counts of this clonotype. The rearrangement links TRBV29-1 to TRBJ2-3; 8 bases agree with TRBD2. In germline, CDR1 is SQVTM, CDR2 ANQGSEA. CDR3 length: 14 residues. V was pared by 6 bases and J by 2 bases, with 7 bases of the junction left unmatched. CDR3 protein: CSVAIAGTTDTQYF. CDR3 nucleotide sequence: TGCAGCGTCGCGATAGCGGGAACCACAGATACGCAGTATTTT.

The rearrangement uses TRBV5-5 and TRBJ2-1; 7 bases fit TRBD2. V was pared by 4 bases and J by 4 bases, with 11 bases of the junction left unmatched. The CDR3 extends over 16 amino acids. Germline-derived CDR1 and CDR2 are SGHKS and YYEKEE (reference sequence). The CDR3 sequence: CASSEVSGTRYNEQFF. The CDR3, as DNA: TGTGCCAGCAGCGAGGTCAGCGGGACCCGATACAATGAGCAGTTCTTC.

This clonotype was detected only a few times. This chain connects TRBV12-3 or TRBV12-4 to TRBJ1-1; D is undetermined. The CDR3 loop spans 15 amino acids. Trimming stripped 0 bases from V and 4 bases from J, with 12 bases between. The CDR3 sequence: CASSLAGDSRTEAFF. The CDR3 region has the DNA TGTGCCAGCAGTTTAGCAGGCGATTCCCGCACTGAAGCTTTCTTT.

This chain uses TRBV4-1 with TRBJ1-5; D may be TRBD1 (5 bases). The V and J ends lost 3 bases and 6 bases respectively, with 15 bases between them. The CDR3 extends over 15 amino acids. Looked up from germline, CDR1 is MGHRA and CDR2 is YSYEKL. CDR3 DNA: TGCGCCAGCAGCCACCTCGGGGAGGGGATTCAGCCCCAGCATTTT. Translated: CASSHLGEGIQPQHF.

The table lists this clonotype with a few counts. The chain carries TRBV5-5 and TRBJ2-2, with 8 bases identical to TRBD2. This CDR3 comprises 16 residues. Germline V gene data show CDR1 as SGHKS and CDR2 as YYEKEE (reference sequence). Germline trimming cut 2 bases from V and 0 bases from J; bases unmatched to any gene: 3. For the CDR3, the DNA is TGTGCCAGCAGCTTATTAGCGGGATCGAACACCGGGGAGCTGTTTTTT. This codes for CASSLLAGSNTGELFF.

The DNA for the CDR3 is TGTGCCAGCAGCTTAAATGCGCCGTTTTATAGCAATCAGCCCCAGCATTTT. Translating gives CASSLNAPFYSNQPQHF. The rearrangement links TRBV5-5 to TRBJ1-5; D gene ambiguous. Germline V CDR1 and CDR2: SGHKS, YYEKEE (reference sequence). V was trimmed by 2 bases and J by 0 bases, leaving 15 bases between them. The CDR3 consists of 17 residues.

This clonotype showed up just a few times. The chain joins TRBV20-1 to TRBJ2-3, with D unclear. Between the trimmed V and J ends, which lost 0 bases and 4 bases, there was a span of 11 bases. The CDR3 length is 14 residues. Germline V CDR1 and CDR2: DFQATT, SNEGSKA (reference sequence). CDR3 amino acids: CSARDTEAPDTQYF. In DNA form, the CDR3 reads TGCAGTGCTAGAGATACCGAGGCCCCAGATACGCAGTATTTT.

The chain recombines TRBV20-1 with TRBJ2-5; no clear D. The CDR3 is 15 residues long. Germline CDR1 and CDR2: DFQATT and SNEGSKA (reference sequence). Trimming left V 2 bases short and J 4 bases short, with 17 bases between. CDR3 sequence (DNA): TGCAGTGCTAGAAATGCTGCAGGAACCCCAGAGACCCAGTACTTC. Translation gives CSARNAAGTPETQYF.

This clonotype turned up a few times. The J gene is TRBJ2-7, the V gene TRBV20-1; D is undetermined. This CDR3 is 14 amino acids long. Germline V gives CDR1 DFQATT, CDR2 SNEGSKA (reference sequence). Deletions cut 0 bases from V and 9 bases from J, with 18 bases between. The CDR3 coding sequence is TGCAGTGCTAGAGAAACCGTCGGTTTCGCTGGGCAGTACTTC. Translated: CSARETVGFAGQYF.

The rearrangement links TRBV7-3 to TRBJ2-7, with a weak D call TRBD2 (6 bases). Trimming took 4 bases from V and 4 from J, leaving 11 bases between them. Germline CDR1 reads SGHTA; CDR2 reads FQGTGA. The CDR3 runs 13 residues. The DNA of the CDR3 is TGTGCCAGCAGCTCCGGACTATATTACGAGCAGTACTTC. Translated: CASSSGLYYEQYF.

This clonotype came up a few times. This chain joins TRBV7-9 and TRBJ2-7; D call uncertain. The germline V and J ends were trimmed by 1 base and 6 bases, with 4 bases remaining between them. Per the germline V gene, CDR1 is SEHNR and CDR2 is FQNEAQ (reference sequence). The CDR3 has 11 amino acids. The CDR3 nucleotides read TGTGCCAGCAGCTTAGTCTCCGAGCAGTACTTC. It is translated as CASSLVSEQYF.

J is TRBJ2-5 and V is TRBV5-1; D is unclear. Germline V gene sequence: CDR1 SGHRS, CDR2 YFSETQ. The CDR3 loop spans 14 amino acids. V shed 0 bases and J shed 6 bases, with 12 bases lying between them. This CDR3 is CASSLDPERKTQYF. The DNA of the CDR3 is TGCGCCAGCAGCTTGGACCCAGAGAGGAAGACCCAGTACTTC.

Here the CDR3 reads CASSLQVGQETQYF. The CDR3 DNA reads TGCGCCAGCAGCTTGCAAGTTGGGCAAGAGACCCAGTACTTC. This chain uses TRBV5-1 with TRBJ2-5; D uncertain. CDR3 length: 14 residues. Germline V CDR1 and CDR2: SGHRS, YFSETQ. V lost 1 base, J lost 2 bases, and 9 bases lay in between.

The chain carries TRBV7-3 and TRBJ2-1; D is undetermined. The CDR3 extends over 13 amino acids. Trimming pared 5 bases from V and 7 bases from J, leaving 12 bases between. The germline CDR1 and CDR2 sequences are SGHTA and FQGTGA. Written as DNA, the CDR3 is TGTGCCAGCAGCCCCGGGCGCATTAATGAGCAGTTCTTC. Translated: CASSPGRINEQFF. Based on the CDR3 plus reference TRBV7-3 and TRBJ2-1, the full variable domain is GAGVSQTPSNKVTEKGKYVELRCDPISGHTALYWYRQSLGQGPEFLIYFQGTGAADDSGLPNDRFFAVRPEGSVSTLKIQRTERGDSAVYLCASSPGRINEQFFGPGTRLTVL.

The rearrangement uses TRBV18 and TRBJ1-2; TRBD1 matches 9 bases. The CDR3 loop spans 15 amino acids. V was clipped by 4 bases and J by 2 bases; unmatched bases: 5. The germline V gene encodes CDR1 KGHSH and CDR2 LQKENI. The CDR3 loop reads CASSRDRAENYGYTF. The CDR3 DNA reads TGTGCCAGCTCACGGGACAGGGCTGAGAACTATGGCTACACCTTC.

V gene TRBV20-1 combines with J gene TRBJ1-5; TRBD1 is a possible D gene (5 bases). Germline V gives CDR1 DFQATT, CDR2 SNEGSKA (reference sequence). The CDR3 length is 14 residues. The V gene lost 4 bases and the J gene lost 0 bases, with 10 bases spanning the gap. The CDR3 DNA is TGCAGTGCTATGGGGCCAGATAGCAATCAGCCCCAGCATTTT. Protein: CSAMGPDSNQPQHF.

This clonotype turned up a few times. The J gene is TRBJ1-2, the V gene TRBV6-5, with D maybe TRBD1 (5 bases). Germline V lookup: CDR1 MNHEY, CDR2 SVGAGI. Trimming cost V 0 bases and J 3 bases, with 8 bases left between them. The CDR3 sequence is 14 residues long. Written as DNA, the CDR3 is TGTGCCAGCAGTTACTCCCAGGGACACTATGGCTACACCTTC. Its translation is CASSYSQGHYGYTF.